The 19 T cell receptor beta chains given below trace back to one sample, sequenced in a study of PD-L1 blockade in urothelial cancer. Only in-frame clones appear in the TCRdb table, and some are missing; sequencing was by immunoSEQ multiplex PCR. The sample records fewer than 35,000 clones, 87% being singletons. This material consisted of PBMCs, taken around atezolizumab (anti-PD-L1) treatment. All receptors come from a man in his fifties with urothelial cancer.

This chain uses TRBV4-2 with TRBJ2-4; 7 bases map to TRBD2. Per the germline V gene, CDR1 is LGHNA and CDR2 is YNFKEQ. The CDR3 is 17 amino acids. V was clipped by 1 base and J by 3 bases; unmatched bases: 9. The CDR3 loop reads CASSQGWEGVGKNIQYF. In nucleotides, the CDR3 is TGTGCCAGCAGCCAAGGATGGGAGGGTGTTGGCAAAAACATTCAGTACTTC.

The V and J genes are TRBV6-4 and TRBJ2-1, with 10 bases identical to TRBD2. The CDR3 runs 14 residues. Germline V gives CDR1 MRHNA, CDR2 SNTAGT. Trimming cost V 4 bases and J 8 bases; bases outside gene matches: 5. The chain's CDR3 is CASSGAGGPDEQFF. The CDR3 DNA is TGTGCCAGCAGTGGAGCGGGGGGGCCTGATGAGCAGTTCTTC.

This sequence joins TRBV27 and TRBJ2-7; a possible D gene is TRBD2 (6 bases). Germline V lookup: CDR1 MNHEY, CDR2 SMNVEV (reference sequence). The CDR3 is 15 amino acids. V dropped 4 bases and J dropped 4 bases, with 17 bases sitting between them. The CDR3 DNA sequence: TGTGCCAGCAGTTCCAGCCTCGGGAGTAGATACGAGCAGTACTTC. It translates to CASSSSLGSRYEQYF.

This chain connects TRBV6-6 to TRBJ1-5; possibly TRBD1 for D (5 bases). Germline assignment: CDR1 MNHNY and CDR2 SVGAGI (reference sequence). The CDR3 has 15 residues. V was cut by 6 bases and J by 0 bases, with 12 bases left in between. CDR3: CASRRQSYSNQPQHF. The CDR3 nucleotides read TGTGCCAGCAGAAGACAGTCATATAGCAATCAGCCCCAGCATTTT.

J is TRBJ2-7 and V is TRBV4-3; 9 bases align to TRBD2. The J segment lost 3 bases and the V segment lost 1 base, leaving 7 bases of the junction unmatched. The CDR3 is 16 amino acids. Germline values: CDR1 LGHNA, CDR2 YSLEER. The CDR3 DNA reads TGCGCCAGCAGCCAAGCTCCTAGCGGGGCTTTCTACGAGCAGTACTTC. Its translation: CASSQAPSGAFYEQYF.

The chain recombines TRBV9 with TRBJ1-2; the D gene is possibly TRBD1 (6 bases). The CDR3 totals 17 residues. The germline gives CDR1 SGDLS, CDR2 YYNGEE. The germline V and J ends were trimmed by 0 bases and 0 bases, with 15 bases remaining between them. CDR3 residues: CASSVAAGVLTNYGYTF. CDR3 nucleotides: TGTGCCAGCAGCGTAGCGGCAGGGGTACTAACTAACTATGGCTACACCTTC.

V usage is TRBV27 and J usage is TRBJ2-7; the D is unclear. Germline values: CDR1 MNHEY, CDR2 SMNVEV (reference sequence). Deletions cut 6 bases from V and 0 bases from J, with 12 bases between. The CDR3 totals 14 residues. The CDR3 DNA is TGTGCCAGCAGGCTGAGAGCGTTCTCCTACGAGCAGTACTTC. Residues: CASRLRAFSYEQYF.

The chain couples TRBV7-9 to TRBJ2-6, with D possibly being TRBD2 (5 bases). The germline V gene has CDR1 SEHNR and CDR2 FQNEAQ (reference sequence). Deletions cut 3 bases from V and 1 base from J, with 13 bases between. The CDR3 consists of 17 residues. CDR3 in DNA: TGTGCCAGCAGCTTCGCCACTACTAGATCTGGGGCCAACGTCCTGACTTTC. It yields the protein CASSFATTRSGANVLTF.

The chain is built from TRBV6-6 and TRBJ2-2; TRBD2 aligns across 13 bases. V lost 7 bases, J lost 7 bases, and 3 bases stayed unmatched. The germline V gene encodes CDR1 MNHNY and CDR2 SVGAGI (reference sequence). CDR3 length: 14 residues. CDR3 protein: CASKGTSGVGELFF. For the CDR3, the DNA is TGTGCCAGCAAAGGGACTAGCGGGGTCGGGGAGCTGTTTTTT.

As to this clone: The same CDR3 also results from other DNA sequences found in this sample. The gene calls are TRBV30 and TRBJ2-7, with no clear D. Germline assignment: CDR1 GTSNPN and CDR2 SVGIG (reference sequence). Trimming shortened V by 3 bases and J by 1 base, and 4 bases separated the two germline ends. The CDR3 spans 11 residues. Here the CDR3 reads CAWSVSYEQYF. CDR3 sequence (DNA): TGTGCCTGGAGCGTATCCTACGAGCAGTACTTC. Full variable domain (outside the CDR3, taken from reference TRBV30 and TRBJ2-7): SQTIHQWPATLVQPVGSPLSLECTVEGTSNPNLYWYRQAAGRGLQLLFYSVGIGQISSEVPQNLSASRPQDRQFILSSKKLLLSDSGFYLCAWSVSYEQYFGPGTRLTVT.

The chain is built from TRBV6-6 and TRBJ2-7; TRBD2 is a possible D gene (6 bases). This CDR3 region has 14 residues. Germline V CDR1 and CDR2: MNHNY, SVGAGI (reference sequence). V dropped 5 bases and J dropped 3 bases, with 14 bases sitting between them. CDR3 coding DNA: TGTGCCAGCAGTCGCCAAAGACTAGGCTACGAGCAGTACTTC. Residues: CASSRQRLGYEQYF.

The gene calls are TRBV14 and TRBJ2-1; TRBD2 agrees at 15 bases. Unmatched junction bases numbered 4, after V lost 3 bases and J lost 7 bases. CDR3 length equals 16 residues. CDR1 SGHDN and CDR2 FVKESK come from the germline V gene. DNA for the CDR3: TGTGCCAGCAGCCATACCGGGACTAGCGGGGGGAATGAGCAGTTCTTC. This encodes CASSHTGTSGGNEQFF.

This rearrangement joins TRBV7-2 to TRBJ2-2, with 9 nucleotides matching TRBD1. V trimming: 8 bases; J trimming: 3 bases; junction bases outside the gene matches: 7. The CDR3 runs to 15 residues. Germline assignment: CDR1 SGHTA and CDR2 FQGNSA. The CDR3 loop reads CASQRDRVDTGELFF. The CDR3 nucleotides read TGTGCCAGCCAAAGGGACAGGGTGGACACCGGGGAGCTGTTTTTT.

The V gene is TRBV27, the J gene TRBJ2-3, with TRBD2 as a possible D gene (6 bases). V was pared by 5 bases and J by 5 bases, with 17 bases between. The CDR3 sequence is 15 residues long. Germline lookup yields CDR1 MNHEY and CDR2 SMNVEV (reference sequence). The CDR3 DNA is TGTGCCAGCAGTATTAGCGGCGGAGGTAGAGATACGCAGTATTTT. It translates to CASSISGGGRDTQYF.

The chain couples TRBV5-5 to TRBJ2-3; a possible D gene is TRBD2 (6 bases). Germline V gene lookup returns CDR1 SGHKS and CDR2 YYEKEE (reference sequence). CDR3 length: 14 amino acids. V lost 0 bases and J 5 bases, leaving 10 bases between the germline ends. CDR3: CASSLGGVKDTQYF. CDR3 nucleotides: TGTGCCAGCAGCTTGGGGGGGGTCAAAGATACGCAGTATTTT. The whole variable domain, filled in from reference TRBV5-5 and TRBJ2-3, reads DAGVTQSPTHLIKTRGQQVTLRCSPISGHKSVSWYQQVLGQGPQFIFQYYEKEERGRGNFPDRFSARQFPNYSSELNVNALLLGDSALYLCASSLGGVKDTQYFGPGTRLTVL.

This chain joins TRBV29-1 and TRBJ2-5; TRBD1 matches at 7 bases. The CDR3 sequence is 10 residues long. Trimming at V came to 6 bases and at J to 5 bases, leaving 0 bases not matched to a gene. The germline gives CDR1 SQVTM, CDR2 ANQGSEA. The CDR3 DNA follows: TGCAGCGTCAGGGGGGAGACCCAGTACTTC. It translates to CSVRGETQYF.

The rearrangement joins TRBV6-1 to TRBJ2-4; D is perhaps TRBD2 (6 bases). Germline CDR1 reads MNHNS; CDR2 reads SASEGT. The CDR3 length is 10 residues. V lost 5 bases, J lost 11 bases, and 7 bases lay in between. The CDR3 sequence: CASSSGVQYF. For the CDR3, the DNA is TGTGCCAGCAGTTCGGGGGTTCAGTACTTC.

This chain links TRBV6-1 with TRBJ2-7; 8 bases map to TRBD1. The junction had 1 base not matched to a gene; V was cut back by 6 bases and J by 3 bases. Germline values: CDR1 MNHNS, CDR2 SASEGT. The CDR3 has 12 residues. The CDR3 sequence is CASSRGLYEQYF. The CDR3 nucleotides are TGTGCCAGCAGCAGGGGGCTCTACGAGCAGTACTTC.

The V gene is TRBV5-1, the J gene TRBJ1-4; D is ambiguous. The CDR3 sequence is 16 residues long. The V and J ends lost 0 bases and 8 bases respectively, with 17 bases between them. Germline CDR1 reads SGHRS; CDR2 reads YFSETQ. This CDR3 is CASSLGGSSLGEKLFF. DNA for the CDR3: TGCGCCAGCAGCTTGGGAGGGTCCTCCCTAGGGGAAAAACTGTTTTTT.